These T cell receptor beta chains were read from a single sample in a study of regulatory T cells in long-lasting Graves disease. TCRdb recomputed calls from the multiplex PCR reads with MiXCR, one row per CDR3 protein. The sample lists about 620,000 distinct CDR3 sequences, roughly 15% occurring once. These data also featured in a second study, about T cells in Graves' hyperthyroidism and ophthalmopathy.

The material was peripheral blood mononuclear cells (PBMCs), obtained at new diagnosis, from a patient treated with antithyroid drugs. The source of these receptors is a woman aged 25-40 years with Graves disease. Both conserved end residues are part of each CDR3. The D gene is left open where the match is weak. Rows give clone size only sometimes, using once, few, many, or a class for an expanded clone.

v_gene	abundance	j_gene	d_gene	CDR3aa	CDR3nt
TRBV6-1	NA	TRBJ1-1	NA	CASSVNRVPEAEAFF	TGTGCCAGCAGTGTCAATAGGGTACCGGAGGCTGAAGCTTTCTTT
TRBV6-2/TRBV6-3	NA	TRBJ2-2	TRBD1	CASSSGTGRTGELFF	TGTGCCAGCAGTTCGGGGACAGGGAGAACCGGGGAGCTGTTTTTT
TRBV7-2	NA	TRBJ2-4	TRBD2	CASSLVGGAAKNIQYF	TGTGCCAGCAGCTTAGTCGGGGGGGCAGCCAAAAACATTCAGTACTTC
TRBV7-3	many	TRBJ1-1	NA	CASSLTRGSEAFF	TGTGCCAGCAGCTTAACTCGGGGGTCTGAAGCTTTCTTT
TRBV29-1	few	TRBJ2-6	NA	CSVEVSGEAPPGANVLTF	TGCAGCGTTGAAGTAAGTGGAGAGGCCCCACCTGGGGCCAACGTCCTGACTTTC
TRBV29-1	NA	TRBJ2-1	NA	CSVERGTPTNEQFF	TGCAGCGTTGAAAGGGGGACTCCGACAAATGAGCAGTTCTTC
TRBV28	many	TRBJ1-2	TRBD1	CASSRGQGGNYGYTF	TGTGCCAGCAGTAGAGGACAGGGGGGAAACTATGGCTACACCTTC
TRBV3-1	many	TRBJ2-7	NA	CASSQAGSVREQYF	TGTGCCAGCAGCCAAGCCGGGAGTGTAAGAGAGCAGTACTTC
TRBV6-1	many	TRBJ1-2	NA	CATREWGEDGYTF	TGTGCCACGCGTGAATGGGGTGAGGATGGCTACACCTTC
TRBV30	few	TRBJ1-5	TRBD1	CAWSQRGPGPQHF	TGTGCCTGGAGTCAAAGGGGGCCGGGGCCCCAGCATTTT
TRBV6-1	NA	TRBJ2-2	NA	CASKRRGLSFGELFF	TGTGCCAGCAAGAGAAGGGGGTTATCCTTCGGGGAGCTGTTTTTT
TRBV18	NA	TRBJ1-1	TRBD1	CASSPEQGTTEAFF	TGTGCCAGCTCACCAGAACAGGGGACCACTGAAGCTTTCTTT
TRBV19	few	TRBJ1-4	NA	CASSERDLPGTNEKLFF	TGTGCCAGTAGTGAGCGGGACCTCCCCGGAACTAATGAAAAACTGTTTTTT
TRBV28	NA	TRBJ1-1	TRBD1	CASSPAGTGGVWTEAFF	TGTGCCAGCAGTCCGGCCGGGACAGGGGGCGTTTGGACTGAAGCTTTCTTT
TRBV6-1	NA	TRBJ2-1	TRBD1	CASSNRGGIGRDEQFF	TGTGCCAGCAGTAACAGGGGTGGAATAGGAAGGGATGAGCAGTTCTTC
TRBV6-1	many	TRBJ1-2	NA	CASSESGRGYGYTF	TGTGCCAGCAGTGAAAGTGGTAGGGGATATGGCTACACCTTC
TRBV19	NA	TRBJ2-6	TRBD2	CASSIERLAGGSGANVLTF	TGTGCCAGTAGTATTGAGAGACTAGCGGGGGGCTCTGGGGCCAACGTCCTGACTTTC
TRBV7-3	many	TRBJ2-2	NA	CASSPSGTVNTGELFF	TGTGCCAGCAGCCCATCCGGGACGGTGAACACCGGGGAGCTGTTTTTT
TRBV5-1	many	TRBJ2-1	TRBD2	CASSPASGRGDEQFF	TGCGCCAGCAGCCCGGCTAGCGGGAGGGGCGATGAGCAGTTCTTC
TRBV2	many	TRBJ2-7	NA	CASSERPRGAYEQYF	TGTGCCAGCAGTGAACGCCCACGGGGAGCCTACGAGCAGTACTTC